Following are 20 T cell receptor beta chains from one sample sequenced in a study of blood T cell repertoires in COVID-19. Generated by immunoSEQ multiplex PCR, the TCRdb table keeps only in-frame clones and is missing some. The data hold roughly 80,000 clones, with about 91% observed a single time. The sample was peripheral blood. The receptors stem from an elderly woman with acute or convalescent COVID-19.

The genes are TRBV5-1 and TRBJ1-5; possible D gene TRBD1, 5 bases. From germline, CDR1 is SGHRS and CDR2 YFSETQ. Trimming took off 4 bases at V and 2 bases at J, with 13 bases between the two ends. CDR3 size: 15 residues. CDR3 in DNA: TGCGCCAGCAGCCCAGGAGACAGCCGCAATCAGCCCCAGCATTTT. Amino acids: CASSPGDSRNQPQHF.

The chain joins TRBV10-3 to TRBJ1-5; D is undetermined. The V gene lost 4 bases and the J gene lost 2 bases, with 9 bases spanning the gap. The CDR3 is 14 amino acids. Per germline, CDR1 ENHRY and CDR2 SYGVKD. The CDR3 DNA sequence: TGTGCCATCAGTGGTCCCGGGGGCAATCAGCCCCAGCATTTT. This sequence encodes CAISGPGGNQPQHF.

V gene TRBV14 combines with J gene TRBJ2-3, with 9 bases identical to TRBD1. In germline, CDR1 is SGHDN, CDR2 FVKESK. V shed 5 bases, J shed 1 base, and the junction held 4 bases outside the gene matches. The CDR3 sequence is 15 residues long. The CDR3 sequence: CASSRRTGGTDTQYF. The CDR3 DNA reads TGTGCCAGCAGCAGACGGACAGGGGGCACAGATACGCAGTATTTT. Variable domain in full (rest from reference TRBV14 and TRBJ2-3): EAGVTQFPSHSVIEKGQTVTLRCDPISGHDNLYWYRRVMGKEIKFLLHFVKESKQDESGMPNNRFLAERTGGTYSTLKVQPAELEDSGVYFCASSRRTGGTDTQYFGPGTRLTVL.

This clone was recorded once. The chain joins TRBV5-1 to TRBJ1-2; possibly TRBD1 for D (6 bases). Trimming pared 2 bases from V and 4 bases from J, leaving 12 bases between. The CDR3 extends over 14 amino acids. CDR1 is SGHRS, CDR2 YFSETQ, per germline. CDR3 amino acids: CASSFGGRGYGYTF. DNA for the CDR3: TGCGCCAGCAGCTTCGGGGGGCGAGGCTATGGCTACACCTTC.

The rearrangement uses TRBV19 and TRBJ1-5; 7 bases fit TRBD1. Looked up from germline, CDR1 is LNHDA and CDR2 is SQIVND (reference sequence). Unmatched junction bases numbered 10, after V lost 5 bases and J lost 3 bases. The CDR3 has 16 residues. The CDR3 nucleotides are TGTGCCAGTAGTCCTCTAGACAGGGTAAACAATCAGCCCCAGCATTTT. This codes for CASSPLDRVNNQPQHF.

The chain uses TRBV7-3 and TRBJ2-4; no definite D call. This CDR3 comprises 17 residues. Between the trimmed V and J ends, which lost 5 bases and 0 bases, there was a span of 17 bases. Germline V gene sequence: CDR1 SGHTA, CDR2 FQGTGA. The DNA for the CDR3 is TGTGCCAGCAGCCCCAACTCCATGGTCGTAGCCAAAAACATTCAGTACTTC. Translating gives CASSPNSMVVAKNIQYF.

This clone has only a few counts. The chain carries TRBV6-2 or TRBV6-3 and TRBJ2-5, with 7 bases matching TRBD1. The ends lost 5 bases at V and 5 bases at J; junction bases unmatched: 11. CDR3 length equals 15 residues. CDR1 MNHEY and CDR2 SVGEGT come from the germline V gene. The CDR3 sequence: CASSGFDRARETQYF. DNA for the CDR3: TGTGCCAGCAGTGGCTTCGACAGGGCGCGGGAGACCCAGTACTTC.

The V call is TRBV19, the J call TRBJ2-7; TRBD2 matches at 7 bases. Germline CDR1 LNHDA, CDR2 SQIVND (reference sequence). After removal of 1 base from V and 6 bases from J, the junction contained 9 bases not matched to a gene. The CDR3 sequence is 15 residues long. CDR3 in amino acids: CASSIVPGTTREQYF. The DNA of the CDR3 is TGTGCCAGTAGTATAGTCCCCGGGACTACCCGCGAGCAGTACTTC.

V and J are TRBV6-1 and TRBJ2-2; possibly TRBD1 for D (5 bases). The CDR3 spans 14 residues. Trimming pared 1 base from V and 4 bases from J, leaving 7 bases between. Germline values: CDR1 MNHNS, CDR2 SASEGT. DNA for the CDR3: TGTGCCAGCAGTGAAGGACAGATCACCGGGGAGCTGTTTTTT. This encodes CASSEGQITGELFF.

This clone was seen a handful of times. The chain uses TRBV7-2 and TRBJ1-2, with a tentative D call TRBD1 (6 bases). The CDR3 runs to 13 residues. The ends were cut back, 2 bases at V and 6 bases at J, with 10 bases in the middle. Germline assignment: CDR1 SGHTA and CDR2 FQGNSA. The CDR3 loop reads CASSLLAGDGYTF. The CDR3 DNA is TGTGCCAGCAGCTTACTGGCAGGGGATGGCTACACCTTC.

V usage is TRBV9 and J usage is TRBJ2-7; 8 positions match TRBD1. V was clipped by 1 base and J by 5 bases; unmatched bases: 5. Germline assignment: CDR1 SGDLS and CDR2 YYNGEE. The CDR3 is 14 amino acids. The CDR3 nucleotides are TGTGCCAGCAGCGTAAGGGACAGGAACCACGAGCAGTACTTC. Protein: CASSVRDRNHEQYF.

This chain links TRBV19 with TRBJ1-2; the match to TRBD1 covers 8 bases. This CDR3 spans 21 amino acids. Germline V gene lookup returns CDR1 LNHDA and CDR2 SQIVND (reference sequence). V was clipped by 5 bases and J by 4 bases; unmatched bases: 27. The CDR3 DNA reads as TGTGCCAGTAGTGCCCCCGGGACAGGTTTTCCCGGTTCCGCGTTTGCCTATGGCTACACCTTC. The encoded protein is CASSAPGTGFPGSAFAYGYTF.

The DNA for the CDR3 is TGCGCCAGCAGCCAAGTTCCAGCGGGGGGAGGGGCCGGGGAGCTGTTTTTT. This encodes CASSQVPAGGGAGELFF. The chain combines TRBV4-3 with TRBJ2-2; 9 nucleotides align to TRBD2. From germline, CDR1 is LGHNA and CDR2 YSLEER. This CDR3 has 17 residues. With 1 base clipped from V and 6 bases from J, the junction kept 9 bases outside the gene matches.

CDR3 sequence reads: CASSLNSGTYNEQFF. CDR3 coding DNA: TGCGCCAGCAGCTTGAACTCCGGGACCTACAATGAGCAGTTCTTC. The V gene is TRBV5-1, the J gene TRBJ2-1; a weak D match, TRBD2 (5 bases). CDR3 length equals 15 residues. CDR1 SGHRS and CDR2 YFSETQ come from the germline V gene. V shed 1 base and J shed 2 bases, with 10 bases lying between them.

This clone was seen only once. The J gene is TRBJ2-3, the V gene TRBV7-3, with 8 positions matching TRBD2. Germline-derived CDR1 and CDR2 are SGHTA and FQGTGA. There are 14 residues in the CDR3. With 5 bases clipped from V and 2 bases from J, the junction kept 3 bases outside the gene matches. The CDR3 sequence is CASSLGLVTDTQYF. CDR3 coding DNA: TGTGCCAGCAGCCTGGGACTAGTCACAGATACGCAGTATTTT.

This chain connects TRBV4-2 to TRBJ2-4; 7 bases are shared with TRBD1. The germline V gene has CDR1 LGHNA and CDR2 YNFKEQ. Unmatched junction bases numbered 6, after V lost 3 bases and J lost 7 bases. The CDR3 has 14 residues. CDR3 DNA sequence: TGTGCCAGCAGCCAGACAGGGAATAGTAACATTCAGTACTTC. Translation gives CASSQTGNSNIQYF.

The chain combines TRBV7-9 with TRBJ1-4, with a weak D call TRBD1 (5 bases). In germline, CDR1 is SEHNR, CDR2 FQNEAQ (reference sequence). Trimming took off 5 bases at V and 4 bases at J, with 14 bases between the two ends. This CDR3 is 15 amino acids long. The CDR3 DNA sequence: TGTGCCAGCAGCAACTTGGAGGGGATTAATGAAAAACTGTTTTTT. Protein: CASSNLEGINEKLFF.

As regards this clone: This sample includes further DNA sequences coding for the same CDR3. The chain links TRBV5-4 to TRBJ1-1, with unresolved D. The CDR3 has 13 residues. Germline V CDR1 and CDR2: SGHNT, YYREEE (reference sequence). Trimming shortened V by 0 bases and J by 0 bases, and 3 bases separated the two germline ends. The CDR3 DNA sequence: TGTGCCAGCAGCTTGGCTTTGAACACTGAAGCTTTCTTT. This sequence encodes CASSLALNTEAFF.

The V call is TRBV18, the J call TRBJ1-3; 9 bases line up with TRBD1. Germline lookup yields CDR1 KGHSH and CDR2 LQKENI. This CDR3 spans 16 amino acids. The J segment lost 4 bases and the V segment lost 0 bases, leaving 4 bases of the junction unmatched. CDR3 coding DNA: TGTGCCAGCTCACCACCGGGACAGGGTTTGGGAAACACCATATATTTT. Protein sequence: CASSPPGQGLGNTIYF.

This chain connects TRBV10-3 to TRBJ2-1; TRBD2 agrees at 14 bases. Trimming removed 11 bases from V and 10 bases from J; junction bases left unmatched: 16. CDR3 length: 16 residues. Germline V gene data show CDR1 as ENHRY and CDR2 as SYGVKD. The CDR3 loop reads CAAQSSQTSGREEQFF. CDR3 DNA sequence: TGTGCCGCCCAGAGCTCCCAGACTAGCGGGAGGGAGGAGCAGTTCTTC.